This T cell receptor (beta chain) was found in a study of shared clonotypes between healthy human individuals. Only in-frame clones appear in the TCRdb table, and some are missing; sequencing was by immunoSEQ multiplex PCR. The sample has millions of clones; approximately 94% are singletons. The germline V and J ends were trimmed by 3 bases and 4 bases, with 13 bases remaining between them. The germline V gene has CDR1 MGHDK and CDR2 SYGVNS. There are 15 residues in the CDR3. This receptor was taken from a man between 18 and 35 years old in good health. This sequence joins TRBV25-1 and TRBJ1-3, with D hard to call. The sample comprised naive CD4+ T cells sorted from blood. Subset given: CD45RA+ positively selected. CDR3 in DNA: TGTGCCAGCAGTGAGGCAGGAAGCTCGGGAAACACCATATATTTT. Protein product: CASSEAGSSGNTIYF.